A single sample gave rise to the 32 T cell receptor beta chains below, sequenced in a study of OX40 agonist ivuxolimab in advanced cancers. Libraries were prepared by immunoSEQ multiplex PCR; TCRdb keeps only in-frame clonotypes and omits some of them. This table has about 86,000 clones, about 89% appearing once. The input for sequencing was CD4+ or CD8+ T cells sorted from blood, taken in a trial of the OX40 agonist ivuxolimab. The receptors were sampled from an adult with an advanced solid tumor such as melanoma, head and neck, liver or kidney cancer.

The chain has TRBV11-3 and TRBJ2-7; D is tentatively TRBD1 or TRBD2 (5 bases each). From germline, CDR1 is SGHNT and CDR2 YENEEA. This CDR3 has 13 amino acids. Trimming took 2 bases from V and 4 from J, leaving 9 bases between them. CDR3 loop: CASSLRGEYEQYF. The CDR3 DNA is TGTGCCAGCAGCTTAAGGGGAGAATACGAGCAGTACTTC.

The CDR3 nucleotides are TGTGCCAGCAGTCCAAACCTGGGGTTCTACGAGCAGTACTTC. It yields the protein CASSPNLGFYEQYF. The gene calls are TRBV27 and TRBJ2-7; no reliable D call. CDR3 length: 14 residues. Germline V gives CDR1 MNHEY, CDR2 SMNVEV (reference sequence). The V end lost 5 bases, the J end lost 3 bases, and 14 bases lay between the germline ends.

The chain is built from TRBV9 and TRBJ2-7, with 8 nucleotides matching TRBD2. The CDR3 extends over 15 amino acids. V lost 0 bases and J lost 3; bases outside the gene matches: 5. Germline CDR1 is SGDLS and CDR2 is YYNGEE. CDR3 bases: TGTGCCAGCAGCGTAGGGGGTAGCGGGATCTACGAGCAGTACTTC. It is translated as CASSVGGSGIYEQYF. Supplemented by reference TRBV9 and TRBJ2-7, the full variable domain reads DSGVTQTPKHLITATGQRVTLRCSPRSGDLSVYWYQQSLDQGLQFLIQYYNGEERAKGNILERFSAQQFPDLHSELNLSSLELGDSALYFCASSVGGSGIYEQYFGPGTRLTVT.

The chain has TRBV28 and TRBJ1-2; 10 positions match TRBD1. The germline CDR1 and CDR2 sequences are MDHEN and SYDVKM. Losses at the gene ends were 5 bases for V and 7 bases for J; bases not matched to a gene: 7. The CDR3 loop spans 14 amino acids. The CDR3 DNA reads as TGTGCCAGCAGTCCATCGGGGGACAGGGGTGGCTACACCTTC. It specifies CASSPSGDRGGYTF.

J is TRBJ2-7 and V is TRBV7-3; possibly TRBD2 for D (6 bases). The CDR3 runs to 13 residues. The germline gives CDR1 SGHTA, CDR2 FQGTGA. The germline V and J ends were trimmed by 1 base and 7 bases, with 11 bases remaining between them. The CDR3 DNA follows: TGTGCCAGCAGCTTAAAGCCCGCGGGGGAGCAGTACTTC. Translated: CASSLKPAGEQYF.

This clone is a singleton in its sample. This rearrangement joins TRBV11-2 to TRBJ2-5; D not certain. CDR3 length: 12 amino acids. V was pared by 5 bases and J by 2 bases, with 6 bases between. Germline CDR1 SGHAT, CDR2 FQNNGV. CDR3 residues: CASSRKQETQYF. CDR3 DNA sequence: TGTGCCAGCAGCCGTAAACAAGAGACCCAGTACTTC.

CDR3 in DNA: TGTGCCAGTAGTATCGTAGCGGGGAGCTACAATGAGCAGTTCTTC. This gives the protein CASSIVAGSYNEQFF. The rearrangement links TRBV19 to TRBJ2-1; 8 nucleotides line up with TRBD2. Germline CDR1 LNHDA, CDR2 SQIVND (reference sequence). Trimming cost V 3 bases and J 3 bases; bases outside gene matches: 4. The CDR3 length is 15 residues. Drawing the rest from reference TRBV19 and TRBJ2-1, the complete variable domain is DGGITQSPKYLFRKEGQNVTLSCEQNLNHDAMYWYRQDPGQGLRLIYYSQIVNDFQKGDIAEGYSVSREKKESFPLTVTSAQKNPTAFYLCASSIVAGSYNEQFFGPGTRLTVL.

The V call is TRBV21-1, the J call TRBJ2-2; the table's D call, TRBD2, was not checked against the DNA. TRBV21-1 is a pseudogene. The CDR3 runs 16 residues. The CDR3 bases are TGTGCCAGCAGCAAAGGAGGGGAGGGGAACACCGGGGAGCTGTTTTTT. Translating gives CASSKGGEGNTGELFF.

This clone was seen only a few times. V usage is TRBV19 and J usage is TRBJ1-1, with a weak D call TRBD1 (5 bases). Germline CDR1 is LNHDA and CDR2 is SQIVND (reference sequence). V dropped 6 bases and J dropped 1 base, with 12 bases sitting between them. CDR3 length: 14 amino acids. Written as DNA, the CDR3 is TGTGCCAGTAGGCAGGGACCCACGAACACTGAAGCTTTCTTT. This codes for CASRQGPTNTEAFF.

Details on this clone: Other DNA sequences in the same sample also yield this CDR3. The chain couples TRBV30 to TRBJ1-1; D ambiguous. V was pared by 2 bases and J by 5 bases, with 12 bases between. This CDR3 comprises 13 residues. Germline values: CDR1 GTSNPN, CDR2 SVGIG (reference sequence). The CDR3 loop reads CAWSYRLGTEAFF. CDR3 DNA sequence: TGTGCCTGGAGTTATAGGTTGGGGACTGAAGCTTTCTTT. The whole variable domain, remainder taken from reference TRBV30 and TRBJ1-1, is SQTIHQWPATLVQPVGSPLSLECTVEGTSNPNLYWYRQAAGRGLQLLFYSVGIGQISSEVPQNLSASRPQDRQFILSSKKLLLSDSGFYLCAWSYRLGTEAFFGQGTRLTVV.

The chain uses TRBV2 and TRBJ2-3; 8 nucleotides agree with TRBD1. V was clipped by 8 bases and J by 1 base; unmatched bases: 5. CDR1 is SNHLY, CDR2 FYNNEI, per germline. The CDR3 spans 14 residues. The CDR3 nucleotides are TGTGCCAGCTGTGGGACAGGTCGCACAGATACGCAGTATTTT. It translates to CASCGTGRTDTQYF.

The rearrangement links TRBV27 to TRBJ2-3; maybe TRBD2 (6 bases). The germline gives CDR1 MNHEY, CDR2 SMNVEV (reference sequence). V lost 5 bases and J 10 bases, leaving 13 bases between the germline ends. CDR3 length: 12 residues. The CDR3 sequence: CASSPLGEAQYF. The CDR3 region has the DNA TGTGCCAGCAGTCCGCTCGGGGAGGCGCAGTATTTT.

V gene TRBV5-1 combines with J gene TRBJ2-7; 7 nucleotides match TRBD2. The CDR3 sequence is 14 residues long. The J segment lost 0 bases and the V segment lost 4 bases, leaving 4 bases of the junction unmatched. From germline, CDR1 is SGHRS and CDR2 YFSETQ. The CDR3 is CASSTAGSSYEQYF. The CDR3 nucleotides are TGCGCCAGCAGCACAGCGGGAAGCTCCTACGAGCAGTACTTC.

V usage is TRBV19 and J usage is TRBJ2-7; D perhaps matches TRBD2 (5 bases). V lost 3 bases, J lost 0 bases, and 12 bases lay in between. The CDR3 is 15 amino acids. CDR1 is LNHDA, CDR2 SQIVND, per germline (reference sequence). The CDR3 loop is CASSMSGSSSYEQYF. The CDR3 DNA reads TGTGCCAGTAGTATGAGCGGTTCCAGCTCCTACGAGCAGTACTTC. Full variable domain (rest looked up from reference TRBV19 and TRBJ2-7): DGGITQSPKYLFRKEGQNVTLSCEQNLNHDAMYWYRQDPGQGLRLIYYSQIVNDFQKGDIAEGYSVSREKKESFPLTVTSAQKNPTAFYLCASSMSGSSSYEQYFGPGTRLTVT.

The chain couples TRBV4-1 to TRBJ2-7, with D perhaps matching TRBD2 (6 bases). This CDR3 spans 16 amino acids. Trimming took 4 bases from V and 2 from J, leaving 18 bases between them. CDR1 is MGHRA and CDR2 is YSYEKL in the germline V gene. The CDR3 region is CASSPAWDSRTYEQYF. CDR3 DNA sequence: TGCGCCAGCAGCCCGGCGTGGGACTCCCGAACCTACGAGCAGTACTTC.

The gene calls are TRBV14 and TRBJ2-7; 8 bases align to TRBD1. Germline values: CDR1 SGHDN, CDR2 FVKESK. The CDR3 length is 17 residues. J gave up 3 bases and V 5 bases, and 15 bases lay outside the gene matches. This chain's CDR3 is CASSFDPPWTGHYEQYF. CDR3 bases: TGTGCCAGCAGCTTCGACCCCCCTTGGACAGGGCACTACGAGCAGTACTTC. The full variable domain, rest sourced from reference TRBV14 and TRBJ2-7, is EAGVTQFPSHSVIEKGQTVTLRCDPISGHDNLYWYRRVMGKEIKFLLHFVKESKQDESGMPNNRFLAERTGGTYSTLKVQPAELEDSGVYFCASSFDPPWTGHYEQYFGPGTRLTVT.

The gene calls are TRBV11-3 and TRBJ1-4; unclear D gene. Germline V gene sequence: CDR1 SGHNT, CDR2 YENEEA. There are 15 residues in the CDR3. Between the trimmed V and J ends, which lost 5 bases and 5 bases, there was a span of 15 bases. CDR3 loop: CASSPGPARNEKLFF. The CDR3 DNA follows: TGTGCCAGCAGCCCGGGCCCCGCTCGGAATGAAAAACTGTTTTTT. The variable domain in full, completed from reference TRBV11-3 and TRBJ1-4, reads EAGVVQSPRYKIIEKKQPVAFWCNPISGHNTLYWYLQNLGQGPELLIRYENEEAVDDSQLPKDRFSAERLKGVDSTLKIQPAELGDSAVYLCASSPGPARNEKLFFGSGTQLSVL.

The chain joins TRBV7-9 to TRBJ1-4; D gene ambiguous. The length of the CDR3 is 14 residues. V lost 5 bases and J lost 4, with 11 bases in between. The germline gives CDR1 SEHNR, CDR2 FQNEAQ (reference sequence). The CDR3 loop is CASSPHPDNEKLFF. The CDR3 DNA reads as TGTGCCAGCAGCCCCCACCCGGATAATGAAAAACTGTTTTTT.

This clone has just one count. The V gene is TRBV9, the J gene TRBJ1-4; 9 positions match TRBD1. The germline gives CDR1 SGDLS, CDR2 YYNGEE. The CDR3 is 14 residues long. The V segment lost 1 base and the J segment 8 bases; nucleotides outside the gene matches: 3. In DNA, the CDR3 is TGTGCCAGCAGCGTAACCGGGACAGGGGAAAAACTGTTTTTT. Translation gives CASSVTGTGEKLFF.

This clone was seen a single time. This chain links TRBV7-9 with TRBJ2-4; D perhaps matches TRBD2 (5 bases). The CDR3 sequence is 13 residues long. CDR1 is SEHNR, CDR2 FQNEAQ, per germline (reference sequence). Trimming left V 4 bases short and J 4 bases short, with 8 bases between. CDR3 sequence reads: CASSYGEKNIQYF. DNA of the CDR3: TGTGCCAGCAGCTACGGGGAGAAAAACATTCAGTACTTC. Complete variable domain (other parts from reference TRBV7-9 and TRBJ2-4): DTGVSQNPRHKITKRGQNVTFRCDPISEHNRLYWYRQTLGQGPEFLTYFQNEAQLEKSRLLSDRFSAERPKGSFSTLEIQRTEQGDSAMYLCASSYGEKNIQYFGAGTRLSVL.

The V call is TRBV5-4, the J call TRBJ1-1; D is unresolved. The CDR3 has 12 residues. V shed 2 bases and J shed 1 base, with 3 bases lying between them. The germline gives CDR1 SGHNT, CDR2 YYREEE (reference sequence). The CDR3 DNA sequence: TGTGCCAGCAGCTTCGGGAACACTGAAGCTTTCTTT. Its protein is CASSFGNTEAFF.

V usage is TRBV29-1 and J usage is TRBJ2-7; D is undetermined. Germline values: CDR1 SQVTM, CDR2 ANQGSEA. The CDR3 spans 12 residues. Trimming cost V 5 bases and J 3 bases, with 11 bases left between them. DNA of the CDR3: TGCAGCGTTTCTTACGTTGGCTACGAGCAGTACTTC. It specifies CSVSYVGYEQYF.

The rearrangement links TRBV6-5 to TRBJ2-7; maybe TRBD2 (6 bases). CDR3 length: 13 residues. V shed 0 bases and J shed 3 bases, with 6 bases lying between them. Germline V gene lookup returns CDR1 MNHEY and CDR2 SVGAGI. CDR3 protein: CASSYSGSYEQYF. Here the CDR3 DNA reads TGTGCCAGCAGTTACTCCGGGAGCTACGAGCAGTACTTC.

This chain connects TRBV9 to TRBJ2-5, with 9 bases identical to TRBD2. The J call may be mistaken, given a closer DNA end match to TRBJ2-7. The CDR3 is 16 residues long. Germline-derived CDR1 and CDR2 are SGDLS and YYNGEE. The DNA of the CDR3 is TGTGCCAGCAGCCCAAGGACCGGGACTAGCCTATACGAGCAGTACTTC. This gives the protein CASSPRTGTSLYEQYF.

This CDR3 reads CASSSDWTGTDTQYF. DNA for the CDR3: TGTGCCAGCAGCTCGGATTGGACAGGCACAGATACGCAGTATTTT. V usage is TRBV7-8 and J usage is TRBJ2-3; possible D gene TRBD1, 6 bases. Trimming cost V 4 bases and J 1 base, with 12 bases left between them. Germline values: CDR1 SGHVS, CDR2 FQNEAQ. This CDR3 is built from 15 residues.

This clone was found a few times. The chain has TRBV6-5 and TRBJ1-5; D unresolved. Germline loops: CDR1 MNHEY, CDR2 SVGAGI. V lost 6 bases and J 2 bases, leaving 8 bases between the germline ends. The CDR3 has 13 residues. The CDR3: CASRGTGNQPQHF. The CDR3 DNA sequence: TGTGCCAGCAGGGGAACAGGCAATCAGCCCCAGCATTTT.

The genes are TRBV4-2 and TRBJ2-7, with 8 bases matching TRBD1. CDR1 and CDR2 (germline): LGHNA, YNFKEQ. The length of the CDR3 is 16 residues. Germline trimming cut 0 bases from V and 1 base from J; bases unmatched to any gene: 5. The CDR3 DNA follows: TGTGCCAGCAGCCAAGAGACAGGGGACCGATCCTACGAGCAGTACTTC. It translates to CASSQETGDRSYEQYF.

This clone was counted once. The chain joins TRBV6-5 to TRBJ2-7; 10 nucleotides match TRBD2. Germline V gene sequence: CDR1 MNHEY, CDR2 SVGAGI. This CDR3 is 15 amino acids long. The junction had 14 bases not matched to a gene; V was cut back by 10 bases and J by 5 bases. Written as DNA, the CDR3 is TGTGCCACCTCACTTATAGCGGGAGGCCCCAACGAGCAGTACTTC. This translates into CATSLIAGGPNEQYF.

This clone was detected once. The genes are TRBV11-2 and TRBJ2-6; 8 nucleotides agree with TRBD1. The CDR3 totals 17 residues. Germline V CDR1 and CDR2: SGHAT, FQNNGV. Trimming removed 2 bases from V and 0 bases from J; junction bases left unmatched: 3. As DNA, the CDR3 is TGTGCCAGCAGCTTACAGGGGGCAAGCTCTGGGGCCAACGTCCTGACTTTC. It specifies CASSLQGASSGANVLTF. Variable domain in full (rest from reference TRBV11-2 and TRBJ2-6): EAGVAQSPRYKIIEKRQSVAFWCNPISGHATLYWYQQILGQGPKLLIQFQNNGVVDDSQLPKDRFSAERLKGVDSTLKIQPAKLEDSAVYLCASSLQGASSGANVLTFGAGSRLTVL.

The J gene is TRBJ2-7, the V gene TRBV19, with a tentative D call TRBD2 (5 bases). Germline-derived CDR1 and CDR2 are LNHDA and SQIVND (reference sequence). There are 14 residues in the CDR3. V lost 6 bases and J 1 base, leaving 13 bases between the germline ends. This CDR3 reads CASSPGDGSYEQYF. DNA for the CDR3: TGTGCCAGTAGCCCCGGGGATGGGTCCTACGAGCAGTACTTC.

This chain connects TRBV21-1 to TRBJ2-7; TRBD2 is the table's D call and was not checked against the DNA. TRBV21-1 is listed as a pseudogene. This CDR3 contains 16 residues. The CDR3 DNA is TGTGCCAGCAGCAAATTGGCGGGACTAGCGTATTACGAGCAGTACTTC. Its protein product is CASSKLAGLAYYEQYF.

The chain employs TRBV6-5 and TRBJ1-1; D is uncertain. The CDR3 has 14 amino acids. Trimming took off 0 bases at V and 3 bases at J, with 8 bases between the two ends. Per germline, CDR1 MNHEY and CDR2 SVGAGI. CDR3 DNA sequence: TGTGCCAGCAGTTACTCGGGCAGTCACACTGAAGCTTTCTTT. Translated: CASSYSGSHTEAFF.